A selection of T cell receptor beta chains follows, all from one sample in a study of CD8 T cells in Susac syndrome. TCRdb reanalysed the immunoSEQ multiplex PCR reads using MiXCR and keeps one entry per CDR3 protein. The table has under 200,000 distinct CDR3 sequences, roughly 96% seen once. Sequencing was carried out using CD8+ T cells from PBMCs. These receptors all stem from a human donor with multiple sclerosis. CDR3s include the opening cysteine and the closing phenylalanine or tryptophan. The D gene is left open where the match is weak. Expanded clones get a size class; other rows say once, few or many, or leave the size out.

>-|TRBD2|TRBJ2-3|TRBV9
TGTGCCAGCAGCGTAGAGGCAGGGAGGGGTGCAGATACGCAGTATTTT
CASSVEAGRGADTQYF
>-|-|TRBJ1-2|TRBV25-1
TGTGCCAGCAGTTCCCTAACCGGCCGGGAGCGGGGCTACACCTTC
CASSSLTGRERGYTF
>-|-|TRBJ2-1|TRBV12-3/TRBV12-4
TGTGCCAGCAGTAGCCCTAGGACGCAGTTCTTC
CASSSPRTQFF
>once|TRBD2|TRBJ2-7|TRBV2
TGTGCCAGCAGTGAACCACCACTAGCGGACCATTTCGGGCAGTACTTC
CASSEPPLADHFGQYF
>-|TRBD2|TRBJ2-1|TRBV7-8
TGTGCCAGCAGCTACGCCCCGGGACTAGCGGGAGTTCATGAGCAGTTCTTC
CASSYAPGLAGVHEQFF
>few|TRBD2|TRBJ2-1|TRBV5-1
TGCGCCAGCAGCCGGACTAGCGGGGGAGTCTACAATGAGCAGTTCTTC
CASSRTSGGVYNEQFF
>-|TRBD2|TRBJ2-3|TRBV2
TGTGCCAGCAGTTACCCGGGACTAGTCCCAGATACGCAGTATTTT
CASSYPGLVPDTQYF
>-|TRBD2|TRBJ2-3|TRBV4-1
TGCGCCAGCAGCCAAGTCCCCGGGACTAGCGGGAGAGATACGCAGTATTTT
CASSQVPGTSGRDTQYF
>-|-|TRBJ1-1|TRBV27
TGTGCCAGCAGTTTACTTCCATCATCAGGCACTGAAGCTTTCTTT
CASSLLPSSGTEAFF
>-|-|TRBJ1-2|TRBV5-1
TGCGCCAGCAGCCCCGCCGAGGCTAACTATGGCTACACCTTC
CASSPAEANYGYTF
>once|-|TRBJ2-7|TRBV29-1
TGCAGCGTTGTGTCCACCGGGAGAGTCCACGAGCAGTACTTC
CSVVSTGRVHEQYF
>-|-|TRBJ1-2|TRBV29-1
TGCAGCGTTGGGACAGCAGCTAACTATGGCTACACCTTC
CSVGTAANYGYTF
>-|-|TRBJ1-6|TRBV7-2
TGTGCCAGCAGTCTGAGAGGGAACAAAGTCAGGGCCTATTCACCCCTCCACTTT
CASSLRGNKVRAYSPLHF
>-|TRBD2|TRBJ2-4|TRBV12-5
TGTGCTAGTCGTAGCGGGAGAATGGACATTCAGTACTTC
CASRSGRMDIQYF
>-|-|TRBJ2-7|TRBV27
TGTGCCAGCAGTACCGCGACCCATTCCTACGAGCAGTACTTC
CASSTATHSYEQYF
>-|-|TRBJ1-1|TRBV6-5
TGTGCCAGCAGTTACACCGGGGAAGGGCAAGCTTTCTTT
CASSYTGEGQAFF
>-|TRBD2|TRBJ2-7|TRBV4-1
TGCGCCAGCAGCCAAGGGGGACTAGCGGCCTACGAGCAGTACTTC
CASSQGGLAAYEQYF
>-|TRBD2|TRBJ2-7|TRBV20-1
TGCAGTGCTAGAGCCCAAGGCCCAGCGGGAGAATTCTACGAGCAGTACTTC
CSARAQGPAGEFYEQYF
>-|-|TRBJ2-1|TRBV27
TGTGCCAGCAGTACCGGATTGGATGAGCAGTTCTTC
CASSTGLDEQFF
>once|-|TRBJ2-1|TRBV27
TGTGCCAGCAGTATTACCCAGGGCCACGGCAATGAGCAGTTCTTC
CASSITQGHGNEQFF
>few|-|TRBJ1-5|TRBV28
TGTGCCAGCAGTTTATCAGGGTTCGGCCAGCCCCAGCATTTT
CASSLSGFGQPQHF
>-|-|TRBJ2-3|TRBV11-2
TGTGCCAGCAGCTTTACGCGGCCCGTAACAGATACGCAGTATTTT
CASSFTRPVTDTQYF
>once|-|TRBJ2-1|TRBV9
TGTGCCAGCAGCGCTCGTAATGAGCAGTTCTTC
CASSARNEQFF
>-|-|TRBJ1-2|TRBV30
TGTGCCTGCTTAGAGGGGACACCTGGCTACACCTTC
CACLEGTPGYTF
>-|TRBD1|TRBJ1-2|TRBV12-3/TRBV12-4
TGTGCCAGCAGTTTAGGTGGCCCCGGGACAGTCGGCACCTTC
CASSLGGPGTVGTF
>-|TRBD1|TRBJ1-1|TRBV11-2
TGTGCCAGCACCCTACAGGGGGCAACTGAAGCTTTCTTT
CASTLQGATEAFF
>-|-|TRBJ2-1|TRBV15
TGTGCCACCAGCAGTTTCGGGGGCTCCTACAATGAGCAGTTCTTC
CATSSFGGSYNEQFF
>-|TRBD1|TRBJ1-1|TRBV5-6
TGTGCCAGCAGCCCCGGGGACAGGCTAATGAACACTGAAGCTTTCTTT
CASSPGDRLMNTEAFF
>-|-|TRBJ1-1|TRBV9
TGTGCCAGCAGCCCCTCCATGAACACTGAAGCTTTCTTT
CASSPSMNTEAFF
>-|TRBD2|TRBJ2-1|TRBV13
TGTGCCAGCCACAAACTAAACCCTAGGGGAGGGAGTTTTGGGGATGAGCAGTTCTTC
CASHKLNPRGGSFGDEQFF
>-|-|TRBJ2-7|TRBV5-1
TGCGCCAGCAGCTCCCCGGGGGTATCGTACGAGCAGTACTTC
CASSSPGVSYEQYF
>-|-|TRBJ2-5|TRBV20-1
TGCAGTGCTCAGACAGTGTACCAAGAGACCCAGTACTTC
CSAQTVYQETQYF
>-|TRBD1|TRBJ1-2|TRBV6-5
TGTGCCAGCAGTTGGGACAGAGCGGGCGCCTATGGCTACACCTTC
CASSWDRAGAYGYTF
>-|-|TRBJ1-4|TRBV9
TGTGCCAGCAGCGTAGGTGCAGCAACTAATGAAAAACTGTTTTTT
CASSVGAATNEKLFF